This entry lists 3 T cell receptor beta chains sequenced from one sample in a study of blood T cells in healthy people across ages. Using a J-beta primer mix together with a sample-barcoded 5' primer, a second PCR was run for about 6 to 11 cycles. MiXCR, run by TCRdb on the 5' RACE reads, gives a single entry per CDR3 protein. The table has approximately 940,000 distinct CDR3 sequences, roughly 52% seen once. Sequences were obtained from blood. These receptors were taken from a man aged 25-45 years in good health.

The chain is built from TRBV20-1 and TRBJ2-2, with TRBD1 matching 9 bases. The CDR3 contains 14 residues. Trimming removed 7 bases from V and 7 bases from J; junction bases left unmatched: 10. Germline-derived CDR1 and CDR2 are DFQATT and SNEGSKA (reference sequence). CDR3 in DNA: TGCAGTGTACCCGACAGGGGGATTGGCGGGGAGCTGTTTTTT. This codes for CSVPDRGIGGELFF.

V and J are TRBV12-3 or TRBV12-4 and TRBJ2-3; the match to TRBD2 covers 10 bases. The junction had 9 bases not matched to a gene; V was cut back by 3 bases and J by 6 bases. This CDR3 region has 16 residues. CDR3 bases: TGTGCCAGCAGTTTTCTAGCGGGGGCCCAATGGGATACGCAGTATTTT. Translated, it gives CASSFLAGAQWDTQYF.

This clonotype was counted only a few times. The chain combines TRBV2 with TRBJ2-3, with TRBD2 identical over 16 bases. This CDR3 spans 16 amino acids. V lost 5 bases, J lost 4 bases, and 3 bases stayed unmatched. CDR1 is SNHLY, CDR2 FYNNEI, per germline. CDR3: CASSWGTSGGADTQYF. CDR3 DNA: TGTGCCAGCAGTTGGGGGACTAGCGGGGGGGCAGATACGCAGTATTTT.